Sequencing of this T cell receptor (beta chain) was carried out in a study of blood T cell repertoires in COVID-19 (dated by TCRdb to 2020 to 2021). Looking at the study overall: Collaborator samples came from the United States, Italy and Spain and covered acute and convalescent phases of COVID-19. Subjects who had been exposed to COVID-19, were actively infected with it, or had recovered from it provided the deeply sampled blood TCRbeta repertoires that made up the dataset. A freely available public database, intended as a resource for researchers studying the immune response to SARS-CoV-2, is where the repertoires were released. HLA class I and class II types, where available, came from metadata supplied by the sample provider rather than from assay-based typing. The prospective study material was composed of cDNA or gDNA derived from T cells, B-cell-depleted T cells, or PBMCs. Sample metadata almost always included a de-identified subject ID, COVID-19 status, age in years and sex. Samples were obtained from the ongoing ImmuneRACE study (first 160 participants) and from 1,254 subjects provided by 6 global collaborators.

For this clone: Its antigen target is currently unknown. No much larger clone is present one base from it, and per-base qualities are unavailable.

The paper as a whole reports these results and caveats: The quantity of clinical and demographic metadata differed by source and by participant and was supplied without curation.

Each collaborating institution followed its own protocols to collect whole blood in K2EDTA tubes. For TCRbeta analysis, collaborator samples were shipped as frozen whole blood, as isolated PBMCs, or as DNA extracted from either sample type. TCRbeta CDR3 regions were amplified from genomic DNA using the immunoSEQ Assay, a bias-controlled multiplex PCR. In the original analysis: Nucleated cell counts per sample were estimated from amplification of reference gene primers within the assay. Sequence reads were collapsed and filtered to measure the absolute abundance of every unique TCRbeta CDR3 rearrangement. For each sample, productive Simpson clonality was calculated by taking the square root of Simpson's diversity index across productive rearrangements. TCRdb carries this immuneACCESS record with in-frame sequences only. Its versions omit some clonotypes, under half of them owing to an unresolved V gene in the studies checked, with the rest unexplained. The DNA gave D and trimming, while V, J and clone size come from that table. Present in this sample are some 150,000 clones, about 86% of which were seen just once. Together, the top ten hold 7% to 10% of the sample.

According to the germline V gene, CDR1 reads MDHEN and CDR2 reads SYDVKM. Here V drops 8 bases and J drops 1 base, and the junction holds 7 bases not matched to any gene. The CDR3, from cysteine to phenylalanine, totals 15 residues. Of the read, only the CDR3 DNA is kept; its 45 bases are in frame from base 1. The sample taken for sequencing was peripheral blood. The V and J segments used are TRBV28 and TRBJ1-3; 8 central nucleotides agree with TRBD1. This sequence was found in a woman in her sixties or seventies with acute or convalescent COVID-19. The sequenced DNA: TGTGCCAGCCGGACGGGACAGGATTCTGGAAACACCATATATTTT. Translation gives CASRTGQDSGNTIYF.